These 3 T cell receptor beta chains were all obtained from the same sample, sequenced in a study of T cell clonality in common variable immunodeficiency. The table came from immunoSEQ multiplex PCR; TCRdb's copy has only in-frame clones and leaves some out. The sample yields 15,000 to 20,000 clones, without any singletons. The antigens for these receptors are not known. Study-wide findings and caveats: In common variable immunodeficiency, TCR beta chains reportedly carried fewer deletions and N-nucleotide insertions.

The sequencing input was peripheral blood mononuclear cells. All receptors derive from a human donor with common variable immunodeficiency.

This clone has ten or more counts. The sequenced fragment ends 3 residues before the CDR3 boundary, so the rest is inferred from the germline J gene. This rearrangement joins TRBV2 to TRBJ1-1, with TRBD1 matching over 7 bases. CDR3 length equals 14 residues. J gave up 1 base and V 3 bases, and 2 bases lay outside the gene matches. Germline V gene lookup returns CDR1 SNHLY and CDR2 FYNNEI. Incomplete CDR3 DNA: TGTGCCAGCAGTGATCAGGGGGGGAACACTGAA. Protein product: CASSDQGGNTE. The entire CDR3 protein is CASSDQGGNTEAFF. Combining the CDR3 with reference TRBV2 and TRBJ1-1 gives the whole variable domain EPEVTQTPSHQVTQMGQEVILRCVPISNHLYFYWYRQILGQKVEFLVSFYNNEISEKSEIFDDQFSVERPDGSNFTLKIRSTKLEDSAMYFCASSDQGGNTEAFFGQGTRLTVV.

The table lists this clone with many counts. The read ends 3 residues shy of where the CDR3 ends; the end is completed using the germline J gene. The chain combines TRBV30 with TRBJ2-3, with TRBD1 matching over 7 bases. This CDR3 is built from 13 residues. Germline CDR1 and CDR2: GTSNPN and SVGIG (reference sequence). V lost 0 bases, J lost 3 bases, and 0 bases stayed unmatched. CDR3 loop: CAWSVQGTDTQYF. The part of the CDR3 DNA that was read is TGTGCCTGGAGTGTACAGGGGACAGATACG.

Ten or more counts support this clone. The DNA ends 3 residues before the CDR3 does, and the rest of the CDR3 is filled in from the germline J gene. This sequence joins TRBV20-1 and TRBJ2-7; D may be TRBD1 or TRBD2 (7 bases each). Germline V gene sequence: CDR1 DFQATT, CDR2 SNEGSKA (reference sequence). The V end was cut by 0 bases, the J end by 2 bases, with 11 bases between. The CDR3 covers 14 residues. The CDR3 loop is CSAREGGGPYEQYF. CDR3 bases read: TGCAGTGCTAGAGAGGGAGGGGGCCCCTACGAG.